Included here is one T cell receptor beta chain sequence, with context. TCRdb's table, derived via immunoSEQ multiplex PCR, lists solely in-frame clones and lacks some. The table has 75,000 to 95,000 clones, about 96% seen once. Germline loops: CDR1 MNHEY, CDR2 SVGAGI. This CDR3 is built from 14 residues. Trimming cost V 2 bases and J 9 bases, with 14 bases left between them. This record belongs to a study of technical replicates of blood from several donors. This receptor was taken from a human donor in good health. This chain connects TRBV6-5 to TRBJ2-1; D is possibly TRBD2 (6 bases). The source material was T cells isolated from PBMCs. The CDR3 spells CASSYNRRGGEQFF. In DNA, the CDR3 is TGTGCCAGCAGTTACAACCGGAGGGGTGGTGAGCAGTTCTTC.